The source of this TCR beta chain is a study of cytomegalovirus exposure and HLA in healthy donors. Findings of the study overall: Another analysis was done later, and it associated 15,000 or so TCR beta sequences with HLA alleles at 0.05 false discovery rate.

On this clone itself: Its antigen remains unknown.

CDR1 and CDR2 from the germline V gene are MDHEN and SYDVKM. CDR3 size: 15 residues. V lost 4 bases, J lost 4 bases, and 16 bases lay in between. The PCR had 60 Vbeta and 13 Jbeta primers. The assay was immunoSEQ multiplex PCR, and TCRdb's table has in-frame clones only and misses some. The sample has about 160,000 clones, 80% to 90% seen once. The TCR was taken from a woman aged 25-40 years in good health and CMV-seropositive. Sequencing used PBMCs. The rearrangement uses TRBV28 and TRBJ1-1; possibly TRBD1 for D (6 bases). This CDR3 is CASSSTLEDSTEAFF. CDR3 DNA sequence: TGTGCCAGCAGTTCCACACTAGAGGACAGCACTGAAGCTTTCTTT.